In this sample, the clone carrying this T cell receptor (beta chain) turned up a few times. Its target is unknown. The germline V gene has CDR1 SGDLS and CDR2 YYNGEE. V lost 0 bases and J lost 5, with 18 bases in between. The CDR3 length is 17 residues. Using unique molecular identifiers, the investigators prepared the TCRbeta library. Via MiXCR, TCRdb re-called the PCR reads, giving one row per CDR3 protein. This sample yields hundreds of thousands of distinct CDR3 sequences, of which approximately 15% are seen a single time; around 5.3% belongs to the top ten. These data belong to a study of T-cell reconstitution after alpha-beta-depleted transplantation in children. General study results and limits: Most T-cell counts and diversity one year after the transplant came from T cells that were newly produced. Roughly two months post-transplant, alpha-beta T cells reportedly originated from several hundred graft clones that had expanded. Surviving thymic progenitors and recipient T cells were the source of high TCRbeta diversity at day 60 in some patients.

The input for sequencing was PBMCs, mostly from graft donor cells, taken 360 days after TCRalphabeta/CD19-depleted stem cell transplant. The clonotype was recovered from a male patient between 10 and 17 years old who had a stem cell transplant for acute lymphoblastic leukemia, so the T cells may come from the graft donor. The chain couples TRBV9 to TRBJ2-1, with D tentatively TRBD2 (6 bases). CDR3 residues: CASSVVGSGERDNEQFF. Here the CDR3 DNA reads TGTGCCAGCAGCGTAGTTGGGTCGGGGGAAAGGGACAATGAGCAGTTCTTC.